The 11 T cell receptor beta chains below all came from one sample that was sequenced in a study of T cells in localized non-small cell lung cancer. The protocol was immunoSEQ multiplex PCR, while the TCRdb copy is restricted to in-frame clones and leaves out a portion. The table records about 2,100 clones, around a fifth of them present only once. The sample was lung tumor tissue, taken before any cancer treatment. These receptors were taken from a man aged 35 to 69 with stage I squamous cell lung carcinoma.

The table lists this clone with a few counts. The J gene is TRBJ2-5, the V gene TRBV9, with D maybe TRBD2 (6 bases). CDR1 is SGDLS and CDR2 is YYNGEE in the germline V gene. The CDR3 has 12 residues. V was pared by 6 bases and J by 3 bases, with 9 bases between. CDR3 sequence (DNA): TGTGCCAGCACTAGGACTAAAGAGACCCAGTACTTC. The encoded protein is CASTRTKETQYF. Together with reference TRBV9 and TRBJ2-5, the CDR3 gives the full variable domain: DSGVTQTPKHLITATGQRVTLRCSPRSGDLSVYWYQQSLDQGLQFLIQYYNGEERAKGNILERFSAQQFPDLHSELNLSSLELGDSALYFCASTRTKETQYFGPGTRLLVL.

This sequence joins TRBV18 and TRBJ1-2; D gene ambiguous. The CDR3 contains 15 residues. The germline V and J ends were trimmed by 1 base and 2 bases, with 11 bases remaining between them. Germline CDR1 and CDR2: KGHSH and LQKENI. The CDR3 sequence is CASSPRARENYGYTF. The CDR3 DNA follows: TGTGCCAGCTCACCACGTGCCAGAGAAAACTATGGCTACACCTTC.

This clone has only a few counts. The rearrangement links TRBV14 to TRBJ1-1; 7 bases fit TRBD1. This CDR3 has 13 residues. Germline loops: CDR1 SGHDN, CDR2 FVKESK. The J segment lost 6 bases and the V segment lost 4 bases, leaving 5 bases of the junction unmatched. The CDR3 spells CASSRRGPAEAFF. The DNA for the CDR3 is TGTGCCAGCAGCCGAAGGGGGCCGGCTGAAGCTTTCTTT.

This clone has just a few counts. The CDR3 protein is CASSPRALGNEQFF. CDR3 coding DNA: TGTGCCAGCAGCCCCCGTGCACTAGGCAATGAGCAGTTCTTC. The chain uses TRBV11-3 and TRBJ2-1; perhaps TRBD2 as D (5 bases). The CDR3 spans 14 residues. Germline V gene lookup returns CDR1 SGHNT and CDR2 YENEEA. With 5 bases removed from V and 6 bases from J, the gap between germline ends came to 14 bases.

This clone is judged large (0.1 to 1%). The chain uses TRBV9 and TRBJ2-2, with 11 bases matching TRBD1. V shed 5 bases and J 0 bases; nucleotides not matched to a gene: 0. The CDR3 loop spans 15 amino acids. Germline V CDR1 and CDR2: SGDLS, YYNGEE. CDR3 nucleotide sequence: TGTGCCAGCAGGGGACAGGGGGCGAACACCGGGGAGCTGTTTTTT. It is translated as CASRGQGANTGELFF. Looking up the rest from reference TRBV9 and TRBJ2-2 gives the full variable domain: DSGVTQTPKHLITATGQRVTLRCSPRSGDLSVYWYQQSLDQGLQFLIQYYNGEERAKGNILERFSAQQFPDLHSELNLSSLELGDSALYFCASRGQGANTGELFFGEGSRLTVL.

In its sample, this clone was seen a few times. The chain's CDR3 is CASRTGGTDTQYF. The CDR3 region has the DNA TGTGCCAGTAGGACAGGGGGTACAGATACGCAGTATTTT. V usage is TRBV6-8 and J usage is TRBJ2-3, with 10 nucleotides matching TRBD1. The germline gives CDR1 MNHGY, CDR2 SAAAGT. With V trimmed by 9 bases and J by 3 bases, 3 bases remained unmatched. This CDR3 spans 13 amino acids.

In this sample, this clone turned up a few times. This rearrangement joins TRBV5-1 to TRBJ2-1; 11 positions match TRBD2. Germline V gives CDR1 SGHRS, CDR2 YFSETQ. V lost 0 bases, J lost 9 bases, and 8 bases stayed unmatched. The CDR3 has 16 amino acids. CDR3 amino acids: CASSLEVLAGGVEQFF. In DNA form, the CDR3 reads TGCGCCAGCAGCTTGGAAGTTCTAGCGGGAGGAGTTGAGCAGTTCTTC.

The CDR3 protein is CASSPPGGRRDTQYF. DNA of the CDR3: TGTGCCAGCAGTCCCCCAGGGGGGAGGAGGGATACGCAGTATTTT. This sequence joins TRBV28 and TRBJ2-3, with D perhaps TRBD1 (7 bases). The CDR3 contains 15 residues. The germline V gene has CDR1 MDHEN and CDR2 SYDVKM. V was trimmed by 5 bases and J by 6 bases, leaving 18 bases between them.

The CDR3 bases are TGTGCCAGCAGTTATGGGGGCGACGGGAGGAGGCACGAGCAGTACTTC. Its translation: CASSYGGDGRRHEQYF. This chain joins TRBV6-8 and TRBJ2-7, with TRBD2 as a possible D gene (7 bases). The CDR3 runs to 16 residues. V lost 3 bases to trimming and J lost 5 bases, with 20 bases between them. Germline V gene lookup returns CDR1 MNHGY and CDR2 SAAAGT.

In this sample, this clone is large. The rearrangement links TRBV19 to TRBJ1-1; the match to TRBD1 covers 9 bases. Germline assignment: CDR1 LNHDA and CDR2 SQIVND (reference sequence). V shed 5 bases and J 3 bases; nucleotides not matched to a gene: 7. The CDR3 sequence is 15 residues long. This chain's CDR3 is CASSDDRGGHTEAFF. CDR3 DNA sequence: TGTGCCAGTAGTGACGACAGGGGGGGACACACTGAAGCTTTCTTT. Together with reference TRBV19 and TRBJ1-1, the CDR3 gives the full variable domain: DGGITQSPKYLFRKEGQNVTLSCEQNLNHDAMYWYRQDPGQGLRLIYYSQIVNDFQKGDIAEGYSVSREKKESFPLTVTSAQKNPTAFYLCASSDDRGGHTEAFFGQGTRLTVV.

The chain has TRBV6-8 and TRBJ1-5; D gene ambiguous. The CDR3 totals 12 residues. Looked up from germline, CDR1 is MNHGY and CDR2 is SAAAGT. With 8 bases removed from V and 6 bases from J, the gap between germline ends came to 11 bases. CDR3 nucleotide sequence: TGTGCCAGCTCCCCGACGGGTCAGCCCCAGCATTTT. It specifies CASSPTGQPQHF.